One and the same sample provided the 31 T cell receptor beta chains below, sequenced in a study of OX40 agonist ivuxolimab in advanced cancers. Method: immunoSEQ multiplex PCR; TCRdb's copy keeps in-frame clones and lacks some. The sample carries about 45,000 clones, 70% to 85% recorded once. The specimen was CD4+ or CD8+ T cells sorted from blood, collected in a trial of the OX40 agonist ivuxolimab. The source is an adult with an advanced solid tumor such as melanoma, head and neck, liver or kidney cancer.

The rearrangement links TRBV9 to TRBJ1-1; D not resolved. V lost 4 bases, J lost 4 bases, and 8 bases lay in between. This CDR3 region has 12 residues. CDR1 and CDR2 from the germline V gene are SGDLS and YYNGEE. The CDR3 spells CASSPSGTEAFF. The CDR3 bases are TGTGCCAGCAGCCCCTCAGGCACTGAAGCTTTCTTT.

This clone was seen a handful of times. The J gene is TRBJ2-2, the V gene TRBV30, with a weak D call TRBD2 (5 bases). Trimming left V 8 bases short and J 1 base short, with 14 bases between. This CDR3 contains 14 residues. The germline CDR1 and CDR2 sequences are GTSNPN and SVGIG (reference sequence). The CDR3, as DNA: TGTGCCCAGGAGTCGGGATTGAACACCGGGGAGCTGTTTTTT. Translation gives CAQESGLNTGELFF.

V usage is TRBV5-1 and J usage is TRBJ1-1; 9 bases line up with TRBD1. V was pared by 4 bases and J by 3 bases, with 7 bases of the junction left unmatched. This CDR3 spans 15 amino acids. CDR1 and CDR2 (germline): SGHRS, YFSETQ. Here the CDR3 DNA reads TGCGCCAGCAGCCTTACAGGGGGCGGGGACACTGAAGCTTTCTTT. This encodes CASSLTGGGDTEAFF.

The chain carries TRBV5-8 and TRBJ2-7; perhaps TRBD1 as D (5 bases). The CDR3 runs to 16 residues. V was trimmed by 4 bases and J by 1 base, leaving 18 bases between them. Germline CDR1 reads SGHTS; CDR2 reads YDEGEE. CDR3 in DNA: TGTGCCAGCAGCGCGTACAGGATTATCCCATCCTACGAGCAGTACTTC. Encoded protein: CASSAYRIIPSYEQYF.

This chain connects TRBV7-2 to TRBJ2-1, with D maybe TRBD1 (6 bases). Trimming shortened V by 5 bases and J by 6 bases, and 11 bases separated the two germline ends. CDR1 is SGHTA, CDR2 FQGNSA, per germline. CDR3 length: 13 amino acids. CDR3 loop: CASSPGVGNEQFF. CDR3 in DNA: TGTGCCAGCAGCCCAGGGGTTGGCAATGAGCAGTTCTTC.

This chain links TRBV29-1 with TRBJ2-7, with D possibly TRBD2 on 6 matching bases. With 7 bases removed from V and 2 bases from J, the gap between germline ends came to 12 bases. The CDR3 loop spans 12 amino acids. CDR1 and CDR2 from the germline V gene are SQVTM and ANQGSEA. CDR3 in amino acids: CSGGDGTYEQYF. Here the CDR3 DNA reads TGCAGCGGGGGGGACGGTACCTACGAGCAGTACTTC.

This clone was observed a few times. CDR3 DNA: TGTGCCAGCAGTTACGGGAGTAATCAGCCCCAGCATTTT. It yields the protein CASSYGSNQPQHF. The rearrangement uses TRBV6-5 and TRBJ1-5; D is uncertain. This CDR3 comprises 13 residues. The V gene lost 2 bases and the J gene lost 4 bases, with 6 bases spanning the gap. Looked up from germline, CDR1 is MNHEY and CDR2 is SVGAGI.

V gene TRBV27 combines with J gene TRBJ2-6; no definite D call. Per the germline V gene, CDR1 is MNHEY and CDR2 is SMNVEV (reference sequence). CDR3 length: 14 amino acids. Deletions cut 4 bases from V and 1 base from J, with 5 bases between. The CDR3 DNA reads as TGTGCCAGCAGTTGGGGATCTGGGGCCAACGTCCTGACTTTC. Its protein product is CASSWGSGANVLTF.

This chain uses TRBV19 with TRBJ2-4, with 12 nucleotides matching TRBD1. CDR1 and CDR2 (germline): LNHDA, SQIVND (reference sequence). The V gene end was trimmed by 5 bases and the J gene end by 1 base; junction bases not matched to a gene: 12. There are 19 residues in the CDR3. CDR3 in DNA: TGTGCCAGTAGTTCCCGGGACAGGGGGCGCGGATCCGCCAAAAACATTCAGTACTTC. Amino acid sequence: CASSSRDRGRGSAKNIQYF.

The chain links TRBV7-8 to TRBJ2-5, with 9 nucleotides matching TRBD1. Germline CDR1 reads SGHVS; CDR2 reads FQNEAQ. V shed 5 bases, J shed 4 bases, and the junction held 8 bases outside the gene matches. This CDR3 has 15 residues. CDR3 bases: TGTGCCAGCAGCCCATGGGACAGGGAAGGAGAGACCCAGTACTTC. It encodes CASSPWDREGETQYF.

This chain uses TRBV9 with TRBJ1-3, with no clear D. V was shortened by 4 bases and J by 4 bases, with 15 bases between the two germline ends. Germline V gene sequence: CDR1 SGDLS, CDR2 YYNGEE. There are 15 residues in the CDR3. The CDR3: CASSTGTVSGNTIYF. In DNA form, the CDR3 reads TGTGCCAGCAGCACCGGAACAGTTTCGGGAAACACCATATATTTT.

The DNA of the CDR3 is TGTGCCAGCAGCCACCCTGGGGGGGGGTTAAATGAGCAGTTCTTC. This encodes CASSHPGGGLNEQFF. The chain joins TRBV11-2 to TRBJ2-1; 7 bases align to TRBD2. With 5 bases clipped from V and 7 bases from J, the junction kept 11 bases outside the gene matches. The CDR3 loop spans 15 amino acids. Per the germline V gene, CDR1 is SGHAT and CDR2 is FQNNGV.

The genes are TRBV27 and TRBJ1-2, with D possibly being TRBD1 (6 bases). The CDR3 is 14 amino acids. Trimming took 3 bases from V and 2 from J, leaving 10 bases between them. Germline CDR1 and CDR2: MNHEY and SMNVEV (reference sequence). CDR3 in amino acids: CASSLGTPNYGYTF. CDR3 bases: TGTGCCAGCAGTTTGGGGACACCCAACTATGGCTACACCTTC.

This clone has just one count. V usage is TRBV29-1 and J usage is TRBJ1-2; tentative D call: TRBD1 (6 bases). The CDR3 contains 18 residues. The germline V gene encodes CDR1 SQVTM and CDR2 ANQGSEA. Trimming left V 0 bases short and J 4 bases short, with 24 bases between. This CDR3 reads CSVEDRQVGDTSFYGYTF. For the CDR3, the DNA is TGCAGCGTTGAAGATCGGCAGGTCGGGGACACAAGTTTCTATGGCTACACCTTC.

The genes are TRBV6-1 and TRBJ1-4, with D unresolved. Between the trimmed V and J ends, which lost 2 bases and 10 bases, there was a span of 11 bases. In germline, CDR1 is MNHNS, CDR2 SASEGT. This CDR3 has 13 amino acids. CDR3 nucleotide sequence: TGTGCCAGCAGTGAACGAGGTCAACTAAAACTGTTTTTT. Protein: CASSERGQLKLFF.

The chain is built from TRBV7-9 and TRBJ2-6; D remains ambiguous. Trimming took off 3 bases at V and 0 bases at J, with 3 bases between the two ends. The CDR3 contains 14 residues. CDR1 is SEHNR and CDR2 is FQNEAQ in the germline V gene (reference sequence). The CDR3 nucleotides are TGTGCCAGCAGCTTGGACTCTGGGGCCAACGTCCTGACTTTC. It yields the protein CASSLDSGANVLTF.

V is TRBV6-9 and J is TRBJ1-1, with D perhaps TRBD1 (5 bases). V lost 6 bases to trimming and J lost 1 base, with 9 bases between them. The CDR3 has 13 residues. Germline lookup yields CDR1 MNHGY and CDR2 SVAAGI. CDR3: CASSSDRNTEAFF. CDR3 nucleotides: TGTGCCAGCAGCTCCGACAGGAACACTGAAGCTTTCTTT.

This clone was seen just once. The chain couples TRBV7-2 to TRBJ2-7, with a weak D call TRBD2 (6 bases). Germline-derived CDR1 and CDR2 are SGHTA and FQGNSA. Trimming stripped 5 bases from V and 4 bases from J, with 21 bases between. There are 16 residues in the CDR3. The CDR3 sequence: CASSQGGGGSSYEQYF. For the CDR3, the DNA is TGTGCCAGCAGCCAGGGAGGAGGCGGATCGTCGTACGAGCAGTACTTC.

The chain carries TRBV6-1 and TRBJ2-7, with D perhaps matching TRBD2 (6 bases). Germline CDR1 and CDR2: MNHNS and SASEGT. The CDR3 is made up of 13 amino acids. Trimming removed 3 bases at V and 5 bases at J, with 11 bases between. The CDR3 is CASSERDGNEQYF. CDR3 nucleotide sequence: TGTGCCAGCAGTGAGCGGGACGGGAACGAGCAGTACTTC.

The DNA for the CDR3 is TGTGCCAGCGGATTTGATAGCAATCAGCCCCAGCATTTT. It yields the protein CASGFDSNQPQHF. V is TRBV6-1 and J is TRBJ1-5; the D is unclear. V lost 8 bases and J 0 bases, leaving 8 bases between the germline ends. CDR1 is MNHNS and CDR2 is SASEGT in the germline V gene. The CDR3 contains 13 residues.

The chain links TRBV7-9 to TRBJ2-2; 9 bases align to TRBD2. This CDR3 comprises 17 residues. V lost 6 bases and J lost 1; bases outside the gene matches: 9. Germline CDR1 and CDR2: SEHNR and FQNEAQ (reference sequence). The CDR3 region is CASSSPSGAKNTGELFF. For the CDR3, the DNA is TGTGCCAGCAGTTCGCCTAGCGGGGCAAAGAACACCGGGGAGCTGTTTTTT.

This clone has just one count. The chain combines TRBV10-2 with TRBJ2-7; 8 bases agree with TRBD2. The germline gives CDR1 WSHSY, CDR2 SAAADI. This CDR3 has 13 amino acids. V lost 8 bases, J lost 1 base, and 4 bases stayed unmatched. The CDR3 DNA reads as TGCGCCAGCTCACTAGCGGAATCCTACGAGCAGTACTTC. It yields the protein CASSLAESYEQYF.

This clone was observed a few times. The chain has TRBV7-9 and TRBJ1-4; no clear D gene. Deletions cut 8 bases from V and 0 bases from J, with 10 bases between. Germline V gene sequence: CDR1 SEHNR, CDR2 FQNEAQ (reference sequence). This CDR3 has 14 residues. CDR3 sequence: CASSPPATNEKLFF. CDR3 DNA sequence: TGTGCCAGCTCGCCGCCTGCAACTAATGAAAAACTGTTTTTT.

This chain links TRBV19 with TRBJ1-1; D gene uncertain. Germline V gene lookup returns CDR1 LNHDA and CDR2 SQIVND (reference sequence). V was cut by 7 bases and J by 2 bases, with 14 bases left in between. The CDR3 runs to 14 residues. CDR3 sequence reads: CASTEGSANTEAFF. The CDR3 region has the DNA TGTGCCAGTACGGAGGGAAGTGCTAACACTGAAGCTTTCTTT.

This clone was detected a few times. The V gene is TRBV11-3, the J gene TRBJ2-2; D not resolved. The CDR3 covers 12 residues. Germline V gene sequence: CDR1 SGHNT, CDR2 YENEEA. Trimming took off 5 bases at V and 5 bases at J, with 6 bases between the two ends. The CDR3 here is CASSLETGELFF. The CDR3 DNA follows: TGTGCCAGCAGCCTGGAAACCGGGGAGCTGTTTTTT.

The chain links TRBV6-6 to TRBJ1-4; D ambiguous. Germline CDR1 reads MNHNY; CDR2 reads SVGAGI (reference sequence). The length of the CDR3 is 15 residues. V gave up 2 bases and J gave up 8 bases, with 15 bases separating them. CDR3 coding DNA: TGTGCCAGCAGTTACCCCGCCGAGAGGGAGGAAAAACTGTTTTTT. Its translation is CASSYPAEREEKLFF.

The chain recombines TRBV11-1 with TRBJ1-5; D is possibly TRBD1 (5 bases). Trimming cost V 5 bases and J 4 bases, with 9 bases left between them. This CDR3 has 13 residues. Germline assignment: CDR1 SGHAT and CDR2 FQDESV (reference sequence). CDR3 sequence: CASSRRQNQPQHF. As DNA, the CDR3 is TGTGCCAGCAGCCGTAGACAGAATCAGCCCCAGCATTTT.

V is TRBV29-1 and J is TRBJ1-1, with 8 nucleotides matching TRBD1. This CDR3 is 14 amino acids long. The J segment lost 1 base and the V segment lost 6 bases, leaving 7 bases of the junction unmatched. CDR1 is SQVTM and CDR2 is ANQGSEA in the germline V gene. In DNA, the CDR3 is TGCAGCGTCCCACCCGGACAGGGGAACACTGAAGCTTTCTTT. This encodes CSVPPGQGNTEAFF.

The chain combines TRBV29-1 with TRBJ1-2; D is ambiguous. The CDR3 is made up of 14 amino acids. V shed 2 bases and J shed 4 bases, with 14 bases lying between them. Germline CDR1 is SQVTM and CDR2 is ANQGSEA. Here the CDR3 reads CSVEKGGPLYGYTF. The CDR3 DNA sequence: TGCAGCGTTGAAAAAGGCGGACCCCTCTATGGCTACACCTTC.

This rearrangement joins TRBV27 to TRBJ1-6; no definite D call. The CDR3 consists of 15 residues. Germline V gene sequence: CDR1 MNHEY, CDR2 SMNVEV (reference sequence). V lost 3 bases and J 5 bases, leaving 11 bases between the germline ends. The CDR3: CASSFSRVDNSPLHF. As DNA, the CDR3 is TGTGCCAGCAGTTTTTCCCGGGTCGATAATTCACCCCTCCACTTT.

This rearrangement joins TRBV2 to TRBJ1-3; D uncertain. Trimming pared 8 bases from V and 0 bases from J, leaving 11 bases between. CDR1 SNHLY and CDR2 FYNNEI come from the germline V gene. This CDR3 contains 14 residues. CDR3 coding DNA: TGTGCCAGCCAGGAAGGGATCTCTGGAAACACCATATATTTT. Translating it yields CASQEGISGNTIYF.